Listed below are T cell receptor beta chains from one sample, sequenced in a study of beta chain features in type 1 diabetes. The table came from immunoSEQ multiplex PCR; TCRdb's copy has only in-frame clones and leaves some out. The data hold 200,000 to 300,000 clones, with roughly 10% observed a single time. The sample consisted of naive CD4+ T cells from blood. The receptors stem from a man aged 25-45 years with type 1 diabetes. Each CDR3 is given with its conserved first and last residue. The D gene is left open where the match is weak. The listing skips clone size in some rows; elsewhere it reads once, few, many or a size class.

V gene: TRBV27
clone size: .
J gene: TRBJ1-2
CDR3 length: 15
D gene: .
CDR3 protein: CASSLGAAPNYGYTF
CDR3 DNA: TGTGCCAGCAGTTTAGGGGCGGCTCCTAACTATGGCTACACCTTC

V gene: TRBV7-9
clone size: few
J gene: TRBJ2-7
CDR3 length: 15
D gene: .
CDR3 protein: CASSPRGFLSYEQYF
CDR3 DNA: TGTGCCAGCAGCCCCCGGGGATTCCTATCCTACGAGCAGTACTTC

V gene: TRBV4-2
clone size: .
J gene: TRBJ1-2
CDR3 length: 15
D gene: TRBD1
CDR3 protein: CASSQETGVNYGYTF
CDR3 DNA: TGTGCCAGCAGCCAAGAAACAGGGGTAAACTATGGCTACACCTTC

V gene: TRBV7-2
clone size: .
J gene: TRBJ2-5
CDR3 length: 13
D gene: TRBD2
CDR3 protein: CASSPGLGQTQYF
CDR3 DNA: TGTGCCAGCAGTCCCGGACTAGGGCAGACCCAGTACTTC

V gene: TRBV6-1
clone size: few
J gene: TRBJ1-6
CDR3 length: 13
D gene: .
CDR3 protein: CASSEGSTLPLHF
CDR3 DNA: TGTGCCAGCAGTGAAGGCAGTACCCTGCCCCTCCACTTT

V gene: TRBV4-1
clone size: .
J gene: TRBJ1-2
CDR3 length: 15
D gene: .
CDR3 protein: CASSRPQGSSGGYTF
CDR3 DNA: TGCGCCAGCAGCCGACCCCAGGGGAGTTCTGGTGGCTACACCTTC

V gene: TRBV5-1
clone size: few
J gene: TRBJ2-5
CDR3 length: 13
D gene: .
CDR3 protein: CASSFSVPETQYF
CDR3 DNA: TGCGCCAGCAGCTTTTCGGTTCCGGAGACCCAGTACTTC

V gene: TRBV5-1
clone size: .
J gene: TRBJ2-3
CDR3 length: 14
D gene: TRBD2
CDR3 protein: CASSLTGGLDTQYF
CDR3 DNA: TGCGCCAGCAGCTTGACCGGGGGGTTAGATACGCAGTATTTT

V gene: TRBV2
clone size: few
J gene: TRBJ1-1
CDR3 length: 14
D gene: .
CDR3 protein: CASSVGGRNTEAFF
CDR3 DNA: TGTGCCAGCAGTGTGGGGGGAAGGAACACTGAAGCTTTCTTT

V gene: TRBV4-3
clone size: .
J gene: TRBJ2-1
CDR3 length: 17
D gene: .
CDR3 protein: CASSQDRSFSSYNEQFF
CDR3 DNA: TGCGCCAGCAGCCAAGATCGATCCTTCAGCTCCTACAATGAGCAGTTCTTC

V gene: TRBV4-1
clone size: .
J gene: TRBJ2-7
CDR3 length: 16
D gene: .
CDR3 protein: CASSQGVGVLSYEQYF
CDR3 DNA: TGCGCCAGCAGCCAAGGAGTAGGGGTCCTTTCCTACGAGCAGTACTTC

V gene: TRBV27
clone size: .
J gene: TRBJ2-7
CDR3 length: 14
D gene: .
CDR3 protein: CASNLAGVAYEQYF
CDR3 DNA: TGTGCCAGCAACCTAGCAGGGGTGGCCTACGAGCAGTACTTC

V gene: TRBV18
clone size: few
J gene: TRBJ2-5
CDR3 length: 14
D gene: TRBD1
CDR3 protein: CASSPPGQSETQYF
CDR3 DNA: TGTGCCAGCTCACCACCGGGACAGAGTGAGACCCAGTACTTC

V gene: TRBV2
clone size: .
J gene: TRBJ1-5
CDR3 length: 14
D gene: .
CDR3 protein: CASSAGRPDQPQHF
CDR3 DNA: TGTGCCAGCAGCGCGGGCCGCCCGGACCAGCCCCAGCATTTT

V gene: TRBV7-3
clone size: .
J gene: TRBJ2-1
CDR3 length: 15
D gene: .
CDR3 protein: CASSLQGMSYNEQFF
CDR3 DNA: TGTGCCAGCAGCTTACAGGGTATGTCCTACAATGAGCAGTTCTTC

V gene: TRBV5-1
clone size: .
J gene: TRBJ1-1
CDR3 length: 16
D gene: TRBD1
CDR3 protein: CASSPRDSGMNTEAFF
CDR3 DNA: TGCGCCAGCAGTCCGAGGGACAGTGGCATGAACACTGAAGCTTTCTTT

V gene: TRBV11-2
clone size: .
J gene: TRBJ2-5
CDR3 length: 15
D gene: .
CDR3 protein: CASSLRDSLGETQYF
CDR3 DNA: TGTGCCAGCAGCTTAAGAGACTCCCTGGGAGAGACCCAGTACTTC

V gene: TRBV7-9
clone size: few
J gene: TRBJ1-3
CDR3 length: 14
D gene: .
CDR3 protein: CASSFSGSGNTIYF
CDR3 DNA: TGTGCCAGCAGCTTCTCGGGTTCTGGAAACACCATATATTTT

V gene: TRBV4-2
clone size: few
J gene: TRBJ1-1
CDR3 length: 14
D gene: TRBD1
CDR3 protein: CASSQDRGYTEAFF
CDR3 DNA: TGTGCCAGCAGCCAAGACAGGGGGTACACTGAAGCTTTCTTT

V gene: TRBV2
clone size: few
J gene: TRBJ2-7
CDR3 length: 14
D gene: .
CDR3 protein: CASSESEFSYEQYF
CDR3 DNA: TGTGCCAGCAGTGAAAGCGAATTCTCCTACGAGCAGTACTTC